This TCR beta chain was sequenced for a study of OX40 agonist ivuxolimab in advanced cancers. Study context: The patients received ivuxolimab by intravenous route every 2 weeks at 0.01 to 10 mg/kg. At about 81% male, the cohort had a mean age of 60 years, ranging from about 23 to 79. Study findings and constraints: In a subset of nonresponders, normalized T-cell clonal expansion was also low.

At baseline, cycle 4 day 1, and cycle 7 day 1, blood was sampled. This clone was counted only a few times. Antigen unknown. Data came from immunoSEQ multiplex PCR; TCRdb stores just in-frame clones and leaves some out. The sample lists about 36,000 clones; roughly 81% were seen once. Source: CD4+ or CD8+ T cells sorted from blood, taken in a trial of the OX40 agonist ivuxolimab. The sequence came from an adult with an advanced solid tumor such as melanoma, head and neck, liver or kidney cancer.

The CDR3 protein is CASSLDGAGSYGYTF. The CDR3 bases are TGCGCCAGCAGCTTGGATGGGGCAGGTAGCTATGGCTACACCTTC. The chain links TRBV5-1 to TRBJ1-2; a weak D match, TRBD1 (5 bases). The germline V gene encodes CDR1 SGHRS and CDR2 YFSETQ. The CDR3 has 15 amino acids. V lost 0 bases to trimming and J lost 4 bases, with 13 bases between them.